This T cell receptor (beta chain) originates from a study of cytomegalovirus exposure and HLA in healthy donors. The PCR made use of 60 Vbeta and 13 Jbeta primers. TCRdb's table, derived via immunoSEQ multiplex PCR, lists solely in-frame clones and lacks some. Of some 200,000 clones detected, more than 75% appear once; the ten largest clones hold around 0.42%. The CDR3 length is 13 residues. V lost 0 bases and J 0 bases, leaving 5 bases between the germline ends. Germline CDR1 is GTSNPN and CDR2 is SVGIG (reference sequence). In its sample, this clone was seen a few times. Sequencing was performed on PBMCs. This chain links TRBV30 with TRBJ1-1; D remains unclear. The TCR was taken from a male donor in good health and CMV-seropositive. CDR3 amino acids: CAWSVQMNTEAFF. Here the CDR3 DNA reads TGTGCCTGGAGTGTACAGATGAACACTGAAGCTTTCTTT.